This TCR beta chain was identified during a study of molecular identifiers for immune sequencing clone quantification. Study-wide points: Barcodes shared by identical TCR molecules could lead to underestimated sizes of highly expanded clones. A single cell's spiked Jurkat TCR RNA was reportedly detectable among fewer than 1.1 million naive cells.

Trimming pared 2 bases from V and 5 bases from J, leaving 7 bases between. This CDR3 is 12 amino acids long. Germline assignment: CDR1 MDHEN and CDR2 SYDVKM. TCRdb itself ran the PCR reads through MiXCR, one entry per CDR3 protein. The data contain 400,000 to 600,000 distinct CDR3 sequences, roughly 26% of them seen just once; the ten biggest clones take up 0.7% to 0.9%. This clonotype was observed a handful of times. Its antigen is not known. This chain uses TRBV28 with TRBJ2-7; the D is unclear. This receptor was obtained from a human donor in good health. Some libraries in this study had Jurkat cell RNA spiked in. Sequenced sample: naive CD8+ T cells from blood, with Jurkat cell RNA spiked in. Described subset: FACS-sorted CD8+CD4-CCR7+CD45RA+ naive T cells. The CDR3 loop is CASSLGLDEQYF. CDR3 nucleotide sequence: TGTGCCAGCAGTTTAGGGTTGGACGAGCAGTACTTC.